Below are 14 T cell receptor beta chains sequenced from a single sample in a study of shared clonotypes between healthy human individuals. TCRdb's copy holds only in-frame clones and misses some; the assay was immunoSEQ multiplex PCR. The table includes about 450,000 clones, roughly 80% detected once. The specimen was PBMCs. All receptors derive from a woman in her 40s in good health. Some clones in this sample may be carry-over from other donors' samples.

This clone was detected many times. CDR3 sequence: CASSSGLAGEYEQYF. CDR3 DNA sequence: TGTGCCAGCAGCTCGGGACTAGCGGGAGAGTACGAGCAGTACTTC. This sequence joins TRBV28 and TRBJ2-7, with 14 bases fitting TRBD2. The J segment lost 4 bases and the V segment lost 6 bases, leaving 5 bases of the junction unmatched. The CDR3 is 15 residues long. Germline V gene data show CDR1 as MDHEN and CDR2 as SYDVKM.

The CDR3 sequence is CASSPSGVYGYTF. In DNA form, the CDR3 reads TGTGCCAGCAGCCCGTCGGGAGTATATGGCTACACCTTC. The rearrangement uses TRBV7-9 and TRBJ1-2; D uncertain. V was clipped by 5 bases and J by 5 bases, with 12 bases between them. The V gene's germline CDR1 is SEHNR and CDR2 FQNEAQ (reference sequence). The CDR3 runs 13 residues. The full variable domain, rest sourced from reference TRBV7-9 and TRBJ1-2, is DTGVSQNPRHKITKRGQNVTFRCDPISEHNRLYWYRQTLGQGPEFLTYFQNEAQLEKSRLLSDRFSAERPKGSFSTLEIQRTEQGDSAMYLCASSPSGVYGYTFGSGTRLTVV.

The rearrangement uses TRBV18 and TRBJ2-5; 7 bases are a match to TRBD1. The germline V gene has CDR1 KGHSH and CDR2 LQKENI. This CDR3 comprises 14 residues. V lost 5 bases and J lost 1; bases outside the gene matches: 4. The CDR3 is CASSIRQGQETQYF. CDR3 DNA: TGTGCCAGCTCAATACGACAGGGCCAAGAGACCCAGTACTTC. Full variable domain (missing parts from reference TRBV18 and TRBJ2-5): NAGVMQNPRHLVRRRGQEARLRCSPMKGHSHVYWYRQLPEEGLKFMVYLQKENIIDESGMPKERFSAEFPKEGPSILRIQQVVRGDSAAYFCASSIRQGQETQYFGPGTRLLVL.

The rearrangement links TRBV28 to TRBJ1-1; D gene uncertain. This CDR3 is 14 amino acids long. Trimming left V 2 bases short and J 1 base short, with 8 bases between. Germline V gene data show CDR1 as MDHEN and CDR2 as SYDVKM. CDR3 loop: CASSLGWGNTEAFF. CDR3 nucleotides: TGTGCCAGCAGTTTAGGGTGGGGGAACACTGAAGCTTTCTTT.

The chain recombines TRBV6-5 with TRBJ1-1, with D perhaps matching TRBD1 (6 bases). There are 13 residues in the CDR3. CDR1 is MNHEY, CDR2 SVGAGI, per germline. Deletions cut 8 bases from V and 4 bases from J, with 14 bases between. The CDR3 DNA follows: TGTGCCAGCGGGGACACCCTGGGCACTGAAGCTTTCTTT. Its protein product is CASGDTLGTEAFF.

The chain carries TRBV28 and TRBJ2-5; weak D call: TRBD1 (6 bases). The germline V and J ends were trimmed by 3 bases and 2 bases, with 19 bases remaining between them. There are 17 residues in the CDR3. Germline loops: CDR1 MDHEN, CDR2 SYDVKM. As DNA, the CDR3 is TGTGCCAGCAGTTTGTTCCCTCTCCGGACAGAGCAAGAGACCCAGTACTTC. It specifies CASSLFPLRTEQETQYF.

The V and J genes are TRBV6-4 and TRBJ2-3; the match to TRBD2 covers 12 bases. J gave up 4 bases and V 4 bases, and 3 bases lay outside the gene matches. The CDR3 contains 15 residues. Germline CDR1 MRHNA, CDR2 SNTAGT. DNA for the CDR3: TGTGCCAGCAGTGTCGGGACTAGCGGGCCAGATACGCAGTATTTT. Its protein is CASSVGTSGPDTQYF.

The rearrangement links TRBV7-6 to TRBJ1-1; D unresolved. Germline V gene data show CDR1 as SGHVS and CDR2 as FNYEAQ. This CDR3 is built from 16 residues. The V end was cut by 2 bases, the J end by 0 bases, with 13 bases between. CDR3 DNA sequence: TGTGCCAGCAGCTTAAACAAGCTGGTTGTGAACACTGAAGCTTTCTTT. Translated: CASSLNKLVVNTEAFF.

The chain has TRBV18 and TRBJ2-1; 15 bases match TRBD2. The CDR3 is 15 residues long. V was pared by 3 bases and J by 8 bases, with 2 bases of the junction left unmatched. The germline gives CDR1 KGHSH, CDR2 LQKENI. CDR3 protein: CASSPRTSGRDEQFF. The CDR3 nucleotides are TGTGCCAGCTCACCCAGGACTAGCGGGAGGGATGAGCAGTTCTTC.

This clone was detected ten times or more. The rearrangement uses TRBV18 and TRBJ2-7, with a tentative D call TRBD1 (6 bases). Germline V lookup: CDR1 KGHSH, CDR2 LQKENI. The V end was cut by 5 bases, the J end by 5 bases, with 22 bases between. The CDR3 contains 16 residues. The CDR3 DNA is TGTGCCAGCTCAGTATCCGGGACAAAAGGGGTGGACGAGCAGTACTTC. It codes for CASSVSGTKGVDEQYF.

The chain recombines TRBV5-1 with TRBJ2-2; 11 bases agree with TRBD1. In germline, CDR1 is SGHRS, CDR2 YFSETQ. The length of the CDR3 is 15 residues. V lost 0 bases and J lost 6; bases outside the gene matches: 1. CDR3 sequence (DNA): TGCGCCAGCAGCTTGGGGACAGGGGGCCCCGGGGAGCTGTTTTTT. Protein: CASSLGTGGPGELFF.

Note on this clone: One base separates it from a far larger clone, so it is likely a read error. The same CDR3 is also encoded by other DNA sequences in this sample. The rearrangement links TRBV29-1 to TRBJ1-2; no clear D. The CDR3 is 11 residues long. The germline gives CDR1 SQVTM, CDR2 ANQGSEA. CDR3 protein: CSESSNYGYTF. CDR3 DNA sequence: TGCAGCGAGTCCTCAAACTATGGTTACACCTTC.

V gene TRBV19 combines with J gene TRBJ2-2, with no clear D. Trimming pared 6 bases from V and 0 bases from J, leaving 8 bases between. CDR1 is LNHDA and CDR2 is SQIVND in the germline V gene (reference sequence). This CDR3 has 14 residues. CDR3 bases: TGTGCCAGTAGCGTGGGAACGAACACCGGGGAGCTGTTTTTT. Its protein product is CASSVGTNTGELFF.

The genes are TRBV13 and TRBJ1-4; tentatively, D is TRBD1 (5 bases). The CDR3 loop spans 18 amino acids. Germline loops: CDR1 PRHDT, CDR2 FYEKMQ (reference sequence). Trimming cost V 3 bases and J 7 bases, with 24 bases left between them. CDR3 sequence: CASSFKNQVGPGGEKLFF. CDR3 coding DNA: TGTGCCAGCAGCTTTAAAAACCAGGTGGGACCGGGGGGTGAAAAACTGTTTTTT.